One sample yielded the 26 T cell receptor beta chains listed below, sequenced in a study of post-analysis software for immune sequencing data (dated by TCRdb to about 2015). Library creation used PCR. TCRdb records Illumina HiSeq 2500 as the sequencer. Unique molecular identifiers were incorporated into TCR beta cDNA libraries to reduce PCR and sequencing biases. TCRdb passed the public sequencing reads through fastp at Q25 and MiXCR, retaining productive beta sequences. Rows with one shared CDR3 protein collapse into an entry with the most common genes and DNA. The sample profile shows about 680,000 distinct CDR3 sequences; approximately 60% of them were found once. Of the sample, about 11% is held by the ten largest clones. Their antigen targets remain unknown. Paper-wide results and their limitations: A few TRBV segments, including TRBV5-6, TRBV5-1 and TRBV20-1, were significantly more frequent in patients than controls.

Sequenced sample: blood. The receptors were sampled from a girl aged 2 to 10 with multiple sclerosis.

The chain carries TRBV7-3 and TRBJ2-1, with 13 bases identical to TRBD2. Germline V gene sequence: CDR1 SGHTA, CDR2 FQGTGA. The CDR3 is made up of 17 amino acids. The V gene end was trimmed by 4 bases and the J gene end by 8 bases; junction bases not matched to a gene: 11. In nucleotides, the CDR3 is TGTGCCAGCAGCTCGGGACTAGCGGGAACTCAGTACGATGAGCAGTTCTTC. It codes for CASSSGLAGTQYDEQFF.

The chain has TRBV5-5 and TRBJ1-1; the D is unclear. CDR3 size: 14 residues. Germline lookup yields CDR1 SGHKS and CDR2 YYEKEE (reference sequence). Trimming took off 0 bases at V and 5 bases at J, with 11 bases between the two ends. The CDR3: CASSLEEGRTEAFF. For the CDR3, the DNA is TGTGCCAGCAGCTTGGAGGAGGGCCGAACTGAAGCTTTCTTT.

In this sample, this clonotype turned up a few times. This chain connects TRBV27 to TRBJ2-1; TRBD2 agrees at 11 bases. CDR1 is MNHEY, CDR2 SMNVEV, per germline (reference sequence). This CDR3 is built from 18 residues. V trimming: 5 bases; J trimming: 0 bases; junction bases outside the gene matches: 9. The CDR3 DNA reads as TGTGCCAGCAGTCCCGGACTAGCGGGTTCGAGCTCCTACAATGAGCAGTTCTTC. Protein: CASSPGLAGSSSYNEQFF.

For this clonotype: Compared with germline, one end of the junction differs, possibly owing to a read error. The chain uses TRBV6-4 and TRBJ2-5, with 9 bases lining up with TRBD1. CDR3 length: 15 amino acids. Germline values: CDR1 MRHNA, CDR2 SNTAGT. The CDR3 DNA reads TGTACCAGCAGTGACCCAGGGACAGGGAAAGAGACCCAGTACTTC. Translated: CTSSDPGTGKETQYF.

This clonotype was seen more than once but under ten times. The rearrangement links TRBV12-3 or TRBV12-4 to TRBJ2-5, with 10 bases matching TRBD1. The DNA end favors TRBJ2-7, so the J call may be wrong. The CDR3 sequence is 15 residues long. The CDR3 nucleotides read TGTGCCAGCAGCCCGGGACAGGGGTTTTTCTACGAGCAGTACTTC. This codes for CASSPGQGFFYEQYF.

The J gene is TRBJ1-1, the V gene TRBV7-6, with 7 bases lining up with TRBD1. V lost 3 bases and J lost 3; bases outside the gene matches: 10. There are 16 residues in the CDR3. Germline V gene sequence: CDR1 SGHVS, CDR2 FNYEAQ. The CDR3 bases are TGTGCCAGCAGCTTTGGCACAGGGGCGCACGACACTGAAGCTTTCTTT. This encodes CASSFGTGAHDTEAFF.

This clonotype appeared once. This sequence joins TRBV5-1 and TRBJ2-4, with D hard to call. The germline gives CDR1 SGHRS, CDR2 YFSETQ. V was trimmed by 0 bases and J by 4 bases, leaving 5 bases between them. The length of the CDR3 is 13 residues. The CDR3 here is CASSLGGKNIQYF. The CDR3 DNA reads TGCGCCAGCAGCTTGGGCGGTAAAAACATTCAGTACTTC.

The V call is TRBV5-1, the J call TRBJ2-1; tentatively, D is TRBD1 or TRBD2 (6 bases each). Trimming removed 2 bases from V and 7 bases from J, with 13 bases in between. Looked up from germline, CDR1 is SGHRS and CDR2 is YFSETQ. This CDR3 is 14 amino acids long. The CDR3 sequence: CASSFPTGRNEQFF. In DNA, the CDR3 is TGCGCCAGCAGCTTCCCCACAGGGAGGAATGAGCAGTTCTTC.

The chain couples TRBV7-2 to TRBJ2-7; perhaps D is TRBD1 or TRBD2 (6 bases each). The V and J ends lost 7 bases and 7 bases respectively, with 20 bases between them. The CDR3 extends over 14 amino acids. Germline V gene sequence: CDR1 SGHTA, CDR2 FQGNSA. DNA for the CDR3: TGTGCCAGCAAGTTCCGACAGGTCGCGGGAGAGCAGTACTTC. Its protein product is CASKFRQVAGEQYF.

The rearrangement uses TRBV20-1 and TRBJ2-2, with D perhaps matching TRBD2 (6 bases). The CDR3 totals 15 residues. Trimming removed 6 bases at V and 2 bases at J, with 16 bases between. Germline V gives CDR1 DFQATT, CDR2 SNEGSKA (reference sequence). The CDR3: CSARSGGINTGELFF. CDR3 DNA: TGCAGTGCCCGTAGCGGAGGCATCAACACCGGGGAGCTGTTTTTT.

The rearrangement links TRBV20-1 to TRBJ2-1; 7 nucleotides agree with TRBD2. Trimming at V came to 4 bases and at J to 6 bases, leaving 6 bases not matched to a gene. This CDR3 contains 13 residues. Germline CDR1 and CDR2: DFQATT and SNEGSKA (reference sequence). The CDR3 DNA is TGCAGTGCTACTAGACTAGCCCCCAATGAGCAGTTCTTC. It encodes CSATRLAPNEQFF.

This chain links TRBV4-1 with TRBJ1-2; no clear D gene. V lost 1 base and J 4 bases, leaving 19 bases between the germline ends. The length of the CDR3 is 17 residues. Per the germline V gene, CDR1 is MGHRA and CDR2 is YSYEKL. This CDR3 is CASSQVRSTVGTYGYTF. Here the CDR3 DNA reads TGCGCCAGCAGCCAAGTCCGAAGCACGGTCGGCACCTATGGCTACACCTTC.

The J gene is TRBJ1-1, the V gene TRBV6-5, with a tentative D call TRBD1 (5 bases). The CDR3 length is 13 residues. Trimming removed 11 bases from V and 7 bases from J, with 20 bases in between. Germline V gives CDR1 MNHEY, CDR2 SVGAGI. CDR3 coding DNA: TGTGCCTCCCGGGAAGAGGGGAGGGGTGAAGCTTTCTTT. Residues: CASREEGRGEAFF.

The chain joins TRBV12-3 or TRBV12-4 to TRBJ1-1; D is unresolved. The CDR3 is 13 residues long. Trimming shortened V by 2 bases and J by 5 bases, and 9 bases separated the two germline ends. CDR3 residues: CASSLRRQTEAFF. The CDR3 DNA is TGTGCCAGCAGTTTACGTCGACAAACTGAAGCTTTCTTT.

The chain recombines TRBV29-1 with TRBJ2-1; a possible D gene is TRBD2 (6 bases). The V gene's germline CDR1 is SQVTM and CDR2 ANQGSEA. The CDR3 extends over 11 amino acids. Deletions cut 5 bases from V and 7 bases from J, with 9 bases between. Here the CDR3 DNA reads TGCAGCGTTAGGGACTGTAATGAGCAGTTCTTC. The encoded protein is CSVRDCNEQFF.

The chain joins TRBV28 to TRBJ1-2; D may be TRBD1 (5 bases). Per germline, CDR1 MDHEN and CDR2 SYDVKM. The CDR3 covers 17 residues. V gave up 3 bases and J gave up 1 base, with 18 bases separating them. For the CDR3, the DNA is TGTGCCAGCAGTTTTCCAGGAAGGGGAGAATTTAACTATGGCTACACCTTC. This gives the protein CASSFPGRGEFNYGYTF.

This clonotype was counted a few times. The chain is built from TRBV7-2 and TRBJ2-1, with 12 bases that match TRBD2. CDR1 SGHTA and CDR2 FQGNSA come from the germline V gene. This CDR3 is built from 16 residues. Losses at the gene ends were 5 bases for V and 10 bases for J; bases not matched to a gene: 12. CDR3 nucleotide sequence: TGTGCCAGCAGCCGCACTAGCGGGGGGCCCCCTCCGGAGCAGTTCTTC. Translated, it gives CASSRTSGGPPPEQFF. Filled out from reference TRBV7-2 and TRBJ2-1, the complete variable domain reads GAGVSQSPSNKVTEKGKDVELRCDPISGHTALYWYRQSLGQGLEFLIYFQGNSAPDKSGLPSDRFSAERTGGSVSTLTIQRTQQEDSAVYLCASSRTSGGPPPEQFFGPGTRLTVL.

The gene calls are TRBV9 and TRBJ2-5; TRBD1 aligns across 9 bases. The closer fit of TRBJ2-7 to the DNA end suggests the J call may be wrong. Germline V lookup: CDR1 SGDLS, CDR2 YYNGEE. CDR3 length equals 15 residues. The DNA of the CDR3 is TGTGCCAGCAGCGGCCGGGACAGGGCGGTCTACGAGCAGTACTTC. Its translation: CASSGRDRAVYEQYF.

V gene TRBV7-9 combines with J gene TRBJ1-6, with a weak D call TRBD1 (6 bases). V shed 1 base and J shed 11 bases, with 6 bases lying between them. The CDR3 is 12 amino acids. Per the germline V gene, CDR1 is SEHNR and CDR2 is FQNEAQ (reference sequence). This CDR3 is CASSLDRAPLHF. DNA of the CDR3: TGTGCCAGCAGCTTAGACAGGGCACCCCTCCACTTT.

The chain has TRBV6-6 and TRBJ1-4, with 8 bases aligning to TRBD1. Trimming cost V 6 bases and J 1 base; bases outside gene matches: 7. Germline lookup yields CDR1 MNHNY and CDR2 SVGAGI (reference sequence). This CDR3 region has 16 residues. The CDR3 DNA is TGTGCCAGCAGACCGACAGGGGCCGGAACTAATGAAAAACTGTTTTTT. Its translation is CASRPTGAGTNEKLFF.

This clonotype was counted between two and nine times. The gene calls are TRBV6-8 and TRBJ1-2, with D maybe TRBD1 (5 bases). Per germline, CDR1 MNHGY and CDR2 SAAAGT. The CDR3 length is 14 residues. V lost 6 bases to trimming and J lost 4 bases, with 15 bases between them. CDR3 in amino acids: CASSSREKAYGYTF. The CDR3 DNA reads TGTGCCAGCAGCTCCAGGGAGAAGGCCTATGGCTACACCTTC.

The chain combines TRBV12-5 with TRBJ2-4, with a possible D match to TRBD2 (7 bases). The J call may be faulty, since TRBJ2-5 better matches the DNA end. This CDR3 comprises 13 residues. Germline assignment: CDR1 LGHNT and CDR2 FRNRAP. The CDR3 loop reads CASAKGGGETQYF. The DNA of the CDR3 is TGTGCTAGTGCCAAGGGGGGAGGGGAGACCCAGTACTTC.

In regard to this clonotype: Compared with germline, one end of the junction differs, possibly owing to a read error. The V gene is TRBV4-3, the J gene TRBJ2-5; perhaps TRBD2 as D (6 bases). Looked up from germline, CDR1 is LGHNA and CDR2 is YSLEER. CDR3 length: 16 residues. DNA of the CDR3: TGCGCCAGCAGCCAAGAGCCGGCGGGGCCCCAAGAGATCCAGTACTTC. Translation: CASSQEPAGPQEIQYF.

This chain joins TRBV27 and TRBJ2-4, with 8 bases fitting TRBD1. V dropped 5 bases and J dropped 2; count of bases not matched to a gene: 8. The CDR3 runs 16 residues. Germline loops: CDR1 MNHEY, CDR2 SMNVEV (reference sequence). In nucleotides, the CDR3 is TGTGCCAGCAGTCCCTGGACAGGGCGACCCAAAAACATTCAGTACTTC. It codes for CASSPWTGRPKNIQYF.

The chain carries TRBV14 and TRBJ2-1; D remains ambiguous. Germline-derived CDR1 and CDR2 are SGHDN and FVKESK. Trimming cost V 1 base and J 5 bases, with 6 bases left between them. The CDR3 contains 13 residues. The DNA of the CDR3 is TGTGCCAGCAGCCAAGTGTGGGACAATGAGCAGTTCTTC. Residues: CASSQVWDNEQFF.

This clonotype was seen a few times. The CDR3 is CSVADLNTEAFF. The DNA for the CDR3 is TGCAGCGTTGCGGACCTGAACACTGAAGCTTTCTTT. The chain links TRBV29-1 to TRBJ1-1; the D is unclear. CDR1 is SQVTM and CDR2 is ANQGSEA in the germline V gene. Deletions cut 4 bases from V and 0 bases from J, with 6 bases between. The CDR3 loop spans 12 amino acids.